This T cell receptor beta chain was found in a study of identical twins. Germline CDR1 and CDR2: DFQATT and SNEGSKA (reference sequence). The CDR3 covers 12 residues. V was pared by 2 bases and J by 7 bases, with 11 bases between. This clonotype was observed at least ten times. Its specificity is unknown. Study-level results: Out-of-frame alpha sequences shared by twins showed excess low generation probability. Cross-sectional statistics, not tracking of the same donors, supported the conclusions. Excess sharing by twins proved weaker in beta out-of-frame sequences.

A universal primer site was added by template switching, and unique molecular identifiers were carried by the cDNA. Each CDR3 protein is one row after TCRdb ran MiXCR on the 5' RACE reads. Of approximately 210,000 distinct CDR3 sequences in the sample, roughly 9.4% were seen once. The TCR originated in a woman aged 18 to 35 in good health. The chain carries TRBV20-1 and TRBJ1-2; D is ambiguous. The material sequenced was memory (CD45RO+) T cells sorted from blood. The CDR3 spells CSARPTAGGYTF. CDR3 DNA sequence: TGCAGTGCTAGACCGACCGCGGGTGGCTACACCTTC.